This entry concerns a single T cell receptor beta chain. Its antigen is not identified. CDR3 length equals 13 residues. V lost 1 base, J lost 3 bases, and 7 bases lay in between. CDR1 and CDR2 from the germline V gene are SGHVS and FQNEAQ. The entry originates in a study of a mutant IDH1 vaccine in newly diagnosed glioma. As for the study in general: Patients received eight vaccinations in weeks 1, 3, 5, 7, 11, 15, 19, 23. Pretreatment consisted of radiotherapy, temozolomide, or both, with most receiving both. The study, taken as a whole, reports: There seemed to be no relation between pseudoprogression and changes in top peripheral T cell clonotypes.

Time point denoted: week 23, last vaccination. Topical imiquimod accompanied each vaccine dose, which consisted of 300 ug of mutant IDH1 20-mer peptide. The data were produced by immunoSEQ multiplex PCR, yet TCRdb's version contains in-frame clones alone and is incomplete. The repertoire includes just under 45,000 clones, roughly 90% of them detected once, and just under 4% sits in the top ten. This rearrangement joins TRBV7-8 to TRBJ2-7; D is ambiguous. This sequence was found in a man aged 45 to 65 with glioma. Sequences were derived from PBMCs, sampled from a glioma patient whose treatment included an IDH1 peptide vaccine. The CDR3 bases are TGTGCCAGCAGCTTAGTGGGCATCTACGAGCAGTACTTC. Translation: CASSLVGIYEQYF. Using reference TRBV7-8 and TRBJ2-7 for the parts outside the CDR3, the full variable domain is GAGVSQSPRYKVAKRGQDVALRCDPISGHVSLFWYQQALGQGPEFLTYFQNEAQLDKSGLPSDRFFAERPEGSVSTLKIQRTQQEDSAVYLCASSLVGIYEQYFGPGTRLTVT.